This entry concerns a single TCR beta chain. This sample is part of a study of blood T cell repertoires in COVID-19. Study summary: Donors in the United States, Italy and Spain gave samples during acute or convalescent COVID-19. The analysed material was cDNA or gDNA that came from T cells, B-cell-depleted T cells, or PBMCs.

The CDR3 contains 15 residues. Deletions cut 0 bases from V and 0 bases from J, with 6 bases between. The V gene's germline CDR1 is LGHDT and CDR2 YNNKEL (reference sequence). A Seattle source enrolled patients during active infection and followed them longitudinally. As processed by the authors: Estimation of nucleated cell counts was performed using reference gene primer amplification. Profiling relied on immunoSEQ multiplex PCR, and the TCRdb table lists in-frame clones only, not all of them. That table supplies the V and J calls and clone size; D and trimming were determined from the DNA. The sample has a few hundred thousand clones; approximately 88% are singletons.

Sequenced material: peripheral blood. The chain combines TRBV3-1 (or the pseudogene TRBV3-2) with TRBJ2-1; D remains unclear. This TCR was sampled from a woman aged 70 to 79 with COVID-19, enrolled during active disease. The CDR3 DNA follows: TGTGCCAGCAGCCAAGACACGGGCTCCTACAATGAGCAGTTCTTC. It specifies CASSQDTGSYNEQFF.